This is a list of T cell receptor beta chains from one sample in a study of blood T cell repertoires in COVID-19. TCRdb keeps only in-frame clones here, not all; method: immunoSEQ multiplex PCR. Of about 200,000 clones listed, 80% to 85% were seen once; the top ten hold roughly 7%. The sequenced sample consisted of PBMCs or T cells enriched from blood (not recorded which). The source is a man between 35 and 55 years old who had recovered from COVID-19. Each CDR3 is given with its conserved first and last residue. Fields, in order: clone size, J gene, V gene, D gene, CDR3 DNA, CDR3 protein. A D gene is named only where the DNA matches it firmly. Not all rows give a size; the values are once, few, many and, for expanded clones, a class.

>few|TRBJ1-3|TRBV6-5|TRBD1
TGTGCCAGCAGGGGGACAGACCTCTCTGGAAACACCATATATTTT
CASRGTDLSGNTIYF
>NA|TRBJ2-1|TRBV29-1|NA
TGCAGCGTTGAAGGCGTGGATGAGCAGTTCTTC
CSVEGVDEQFF
>NA|TRBJ1-1|TRBV6-5|NA
TGTGCCAGCAGTTACACGGCAGGGGCCCAGGAAGCTTTCTTT
CASSYTAGAQEAFF
>NA|TRBJ2-1|TRBV6-5|TRBD1
TGTGCCAGCAAATCCATTACAGGGGATGCCAATGAGCAGTTCTTC
CASKSITGDANEQFF
>once|TRBJ1-6|TRBV5-5|TRBD1
TGTGCCAGCAGCTTGGCCGGGACAGGCTTTATTACCTATAATTCACCCCTCCACTTT
CASSLAGTGFITYNSPLHF
>NA|TRBJ1-6|TRBV9|TRBD1
TGTGCCAGCAGCGAGGAGGTCAGGGGGTATTCCCTCCACTTT
CASSEEVRGYSLHF
>NA|TRBJ1-1|TRBV9|NA
TGTGCCAGCAGCGTAGGAGGAGGGACGGTCACTGAAGCTTTCTTT
CASSVGGGTVTEAFF
>NA|TRBJ1-3|TRBV25-1|NA
TGTGCCAGCAGTGATCCCGTCTCTGGAAACACCATATATTTT
CASSDPVSGNTIYF
>NA|TRBJ1-5|TRBV5-6|TRBD1
TGTGCCAGCAGCTTCCGGCAGGGGGACGGTCAGCCCCAGCATTTT
CASSFRQGDGQPQHF
>NA|TRBJ1-5|TRBV12-3/TRBV12-4|NA
TGTGCCAGCAGTTATTCAGGGAATCAGCCCCAGCATTTT
CASSYSGNQPQHF
>once|TRBJ2-3|TRBV27|TRBD1
TGTGCCAGCAGTCGGACCGGGACAGCTATCGCCGGCACAGATACGCAGTATTTT
CASSRTGTAIAGTDTQYF
>NA|TRBJ1-1|TRBV7-2|NA
TGTGCCAGCAGCCCCGATTCAGGGCGCCAGGGTACTGAAGCTTTCTTT
CASSPDSGRQGTEAFF
>NA|TRBJ1-5|TRBV28|NA
TGTGCCAGCAGCCCCGGACAAGTTAATCAGCCCCAGCATTTT
CASSPGQVNQPQHF
>NA|TRBJ1-1|TRBV2|TRBD1
TGTGCCAGCAGGGACAGGGGGCTTTACACTGAAGCTTTCTTT
CASRDRGLYTEAFF
>once|TRBJ1-2|TRBV6-1|NA
TGTGCCAGCAGTGAGGGCAGGCCATCCTATGGCTACACCTTC
CASSEGRPSYGYTF
>NA|TRBJ2-3|TRBV11-1|NA
TGTGCCAGCAGCTCTTCCACAGATACGCAGTATTTT
CASSSSTDTQYF
>NA|TRBJ2-7|TRBV2|TRBD1
TGTGCCAGCAGGCAAGGGGACAGGGGGTTTAGGGAGCAGTACTTC
CASRQGDRGFREQYF
>NA|TRBJ2-5|TRBV13|NA
TGTGCCAGCAGCTTAGGCGTCCCAGGGATTCAAGAGACCCAGTACTTC
CASSLGVPGIQETQYF
>NA|TRBJ1-1|TRBV5-1|NA
TGCGCCAGCAGCACCGGGGGAGGGGACACTGAAGCTTTCTTT
CASSTGGGDTEAFF
>NA|TRBJ2-1|TRBV24-1|TRBD1
TGTGCCACCAGTGACCCGACAGGGGAGAACTACAATGAGCAGTTCTTC
CATSDPTGENYNEQFF
>once|TRBJ2-7|TRBV19|TRBD2
TGTGCCAGTAGTAGTAGCGGGGGTTCCTACGAGCAGTACTTC
CASSSSGGSYEQYF
>NA|TRBJ2-3|TRBV10-1|NA
TGCGCCAGCAGTGAGTCGGCGGCCGGGGATACGCAGTATTTT
CASSESAAGDTQYF
>NA|TRBJ1-2|TRBV12-5|TRBD1
TGTGCTAGTTGGGGACAGGGGGCTTTAGGCTATGGCTACACCTTC
CASWGQGALGYGYTF
>once|TRBJ1-1|TRBV28|TRBD1
TGTGCCAGCAGCCCCAGGGGGTACACTGAAGCTTTCTTT
CASSPRGYTEAFF
>NA|TRBJ1-2|TRBV10-2|TRBD1
TGCGCCAGCGGAGACAGGGGGCGCAGGGATGGCTACACCTTC
CASGDRGRRDGYTF
>once|TRBJ1-2|TRBV14|NA
TGTGCCAGCAGCCAAGATTGGGGGGTACCTTATGGCTACACCTTC
CASSQDWGVPYGYTF
>NA|TRBJ1-2|TRBV4-2|NA
TGTGCCAGCAGCCCACAGGAGCTCTTAACCTATGGCTACACCTTC
CASSPQELLTYGYTF
>NA|TRBJ1-3|TRBV10-1|NA
TGCGCCAGCAGTGAGCCATATTTGGATTTCGGGGAGAATGAAAACACCATATATTTT
CASSEPYLDFGENENTIYF
>NA|TRBJ1-5|TRBV6-5|NA
TGTGCCAGCAGTCACTACAGGGTTAGCAATCAGCCCCAGCATTTT
CASSHYRVSNQPQHF
>NA|TRBJ1-6|TRBV28|NA
TGTGCCAGCAGTTCCCGACAGCCTAATTCACCCCTCCACTTT
CASSSRQPNSPLHF
>NA|TRBJ1-1|TRBV30|TRBD1
TGTGCCTGGGACAGGGTTTCGCCCGTTGAAGGGAGAGCTTTCTTT
CAWDRVSPVEGRAFF
>once|TRBJ2-3|TRBV7-2|NA
TGTGCCAGCAGCTTATTTGGCAGGATTACAGATACGCAGTATTTT
CASSLFGRITDTQYF
>once|TRBJ1-6|TRBV7-8|NA
TGTGCCAGCAGCTTAATGGGACAAGCGGCTTCACCCCTCCACTTT
CASSLMGQAASPLHF
>few|TRBJ1-4|TRBV5-4|TRBD1
TGTGCCAGCAGTCCTACCCCGGGACAGGGTAATGAAAAACTGTTTTTT
CASSPTPGQGNEKLFF
>NA|TRBJ2-7|TRBV3-1/TRBV3-2|TRBD1
TGTGCCAGCAGCCGCGGACAGGAGAGCTCCTACGAGCAGTACTTC
CASSRGQESSYEQYF